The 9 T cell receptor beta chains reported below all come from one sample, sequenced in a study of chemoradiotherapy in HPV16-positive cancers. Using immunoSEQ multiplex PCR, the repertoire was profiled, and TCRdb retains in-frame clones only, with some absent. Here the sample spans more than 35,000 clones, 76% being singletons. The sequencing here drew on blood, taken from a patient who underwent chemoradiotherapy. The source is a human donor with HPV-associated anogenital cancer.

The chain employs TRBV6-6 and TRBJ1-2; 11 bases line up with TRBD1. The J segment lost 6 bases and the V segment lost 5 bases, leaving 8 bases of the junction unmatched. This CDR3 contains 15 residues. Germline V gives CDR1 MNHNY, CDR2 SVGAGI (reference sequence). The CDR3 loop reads CASSIPGQGEHGYTF. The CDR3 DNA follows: TGTGCCAGCAGTATTCCGGGACAGGGGGAACATGGCTACACCTTC.

CDR3 protein: CASSPRDMNTEAFF. CDR3 coding DNA: TGTGCCAGCAGCCCTAGAGATATGAACACTGAAGCTTTCTTT. The chain is built from TRBV4-2 and TRBJ1-1; D not certain. CDR3 size: 14 residues. Germline V lookup: CDR1 LGHNA, CDR2 YNFKEQ. Between the trimmed V and J ends, which lost 4 bases and 0 bases, there was a span of 9 bases.

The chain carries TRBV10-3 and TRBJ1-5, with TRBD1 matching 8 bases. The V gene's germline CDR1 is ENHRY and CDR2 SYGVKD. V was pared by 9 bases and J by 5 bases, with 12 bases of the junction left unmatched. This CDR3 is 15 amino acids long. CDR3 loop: CAIALVGTGHQPQHF. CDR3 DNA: TGTGCCATTGCGCTGGTCGGGACAGGCCATCAGCCCCAGCATTTT.

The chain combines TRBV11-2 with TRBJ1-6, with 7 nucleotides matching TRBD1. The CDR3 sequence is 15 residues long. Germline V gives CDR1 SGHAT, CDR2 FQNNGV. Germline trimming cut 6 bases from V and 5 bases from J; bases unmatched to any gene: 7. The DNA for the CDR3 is TGTGCCAGCAGACGACAGGGCTTGGATAATTCACCCCTCCACTTT. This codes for CASRRQGLDNSPLHF.

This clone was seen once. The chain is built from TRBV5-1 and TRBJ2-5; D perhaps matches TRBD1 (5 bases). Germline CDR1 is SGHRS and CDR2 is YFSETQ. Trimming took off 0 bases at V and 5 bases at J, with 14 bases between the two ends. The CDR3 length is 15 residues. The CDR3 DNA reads TGCGCCAGCAGCTTGGTAGGGGCCTCAGAGGAGACCCAGTACTTC. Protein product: CASSLVGASEETQYF.

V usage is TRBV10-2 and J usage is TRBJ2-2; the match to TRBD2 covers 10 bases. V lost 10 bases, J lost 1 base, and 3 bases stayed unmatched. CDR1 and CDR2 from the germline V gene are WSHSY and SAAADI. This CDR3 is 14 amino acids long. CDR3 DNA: TGCGCCATCCAGCGGGGGGGGAACACCGGGGAGCTGTTTTTT. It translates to CAIQRGGNTGELFF.

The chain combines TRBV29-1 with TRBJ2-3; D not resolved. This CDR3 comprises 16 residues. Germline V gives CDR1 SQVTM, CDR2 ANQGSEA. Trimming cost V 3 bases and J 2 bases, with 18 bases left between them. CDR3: CSVDGSLEAPTDTQYF. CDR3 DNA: TGCAGCGTTGACGGGTCCCTCGAAGCCCCCACAGATACGCAGTATTTT.

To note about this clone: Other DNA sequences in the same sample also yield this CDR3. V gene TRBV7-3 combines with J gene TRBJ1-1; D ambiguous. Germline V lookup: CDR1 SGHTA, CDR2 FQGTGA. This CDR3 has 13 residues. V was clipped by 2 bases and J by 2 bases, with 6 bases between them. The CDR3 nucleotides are TGTGCCAGCAGCTTAGAGGGTAACACTGAAGCTTTCTTT. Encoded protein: CASSLEGNTEAFF. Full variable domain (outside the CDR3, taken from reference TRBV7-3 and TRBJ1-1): GAGVSQTPSNKVTEKGKYVELRCDPISGHTALYWYRQSLGQGPEFLIYFQGTGAADDSGLPNDRFFAVRPEGSVSTLKIQRTERGDSAVYLCASSLEGNTEAFFGQGTRLTVV.

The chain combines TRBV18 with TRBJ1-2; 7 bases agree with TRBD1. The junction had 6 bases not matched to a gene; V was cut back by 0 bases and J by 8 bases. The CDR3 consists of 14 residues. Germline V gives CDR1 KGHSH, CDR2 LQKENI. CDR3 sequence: CASSPPGGLGGYTF. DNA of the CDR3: TGTGCCAGCTCACCACCAGGGGGCCTCGGCGGCTACACCTTC.